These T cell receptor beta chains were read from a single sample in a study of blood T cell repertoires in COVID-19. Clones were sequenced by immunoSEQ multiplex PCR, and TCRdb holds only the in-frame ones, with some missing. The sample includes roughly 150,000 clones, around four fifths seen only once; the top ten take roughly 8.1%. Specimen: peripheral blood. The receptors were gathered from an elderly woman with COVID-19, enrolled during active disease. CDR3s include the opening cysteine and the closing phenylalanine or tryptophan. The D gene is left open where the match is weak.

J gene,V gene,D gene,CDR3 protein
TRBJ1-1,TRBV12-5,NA,CASGLAGNTEAFF
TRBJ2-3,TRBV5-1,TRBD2,CASSSYSSGGTDTQYF
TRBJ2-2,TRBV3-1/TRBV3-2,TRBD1,CASSSWTGNTGELFF
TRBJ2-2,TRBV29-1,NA,CSVEDRTGELFF
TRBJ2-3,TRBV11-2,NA,CASSLDGTSTDTQYF
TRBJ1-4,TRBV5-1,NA,CASSSGSYEKLFF
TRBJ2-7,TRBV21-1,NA,CASRGDVSGSSYEQYF
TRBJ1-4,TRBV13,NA,CASSLGGAAQTLEKLFF
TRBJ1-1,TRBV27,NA,CASSFQGGSEAFF
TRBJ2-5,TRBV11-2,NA,CASSLYGQETQYF
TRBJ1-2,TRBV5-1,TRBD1,CASSQTITGTGNGYTF
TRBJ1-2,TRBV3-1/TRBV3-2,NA,CASSPPAGDGYTF
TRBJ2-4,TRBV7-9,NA,CASSSPGNIQYF
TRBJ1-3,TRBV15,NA,CATSIRQSSGNTIYF
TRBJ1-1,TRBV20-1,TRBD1,CSAKGGQEAFF
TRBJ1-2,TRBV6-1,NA,CASSEAGLYGYTF
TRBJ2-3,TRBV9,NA,CASSVAVGTDTQYF
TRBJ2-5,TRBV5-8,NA,CASSRGGGPEGETQYF
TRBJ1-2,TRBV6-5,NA,CASSRDNQGGYTF
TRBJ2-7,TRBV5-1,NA,CASSPLVRGAGDEQYF
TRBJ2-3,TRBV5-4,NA,CASSFPTGGGDTQYF
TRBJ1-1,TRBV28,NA,CASTLQTGVMNTEAFF
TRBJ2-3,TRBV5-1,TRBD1,CASSRDRGTDTQYF
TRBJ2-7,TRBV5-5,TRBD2,CASSLATSEAYEQYF
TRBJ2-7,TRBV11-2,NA,CASSLDRSSYEQYF
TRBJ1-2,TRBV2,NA,CASSVAKLANYGYTF
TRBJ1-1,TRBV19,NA,CASSMVRGNTEAFF
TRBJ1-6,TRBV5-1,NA,CASSLAGELDNSPLHF
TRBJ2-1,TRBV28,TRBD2,CASSSVAGRTDEQFF
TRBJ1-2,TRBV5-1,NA,CASGLEAGANYGYTF
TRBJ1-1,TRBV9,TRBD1,CASSEPPAGGEAFF
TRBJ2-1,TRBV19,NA,CASSPRGASEQFF
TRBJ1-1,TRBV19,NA,CASSTTVVAFF
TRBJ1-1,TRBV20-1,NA,CSASRGNLNTEAFF
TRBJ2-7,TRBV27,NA,CASTVVSYEQYF
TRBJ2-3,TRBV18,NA,CASSPPASTDTQYF
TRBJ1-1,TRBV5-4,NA,CASSLTGTTDTEAFF
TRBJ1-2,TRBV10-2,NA,CASSESAGRGYTF
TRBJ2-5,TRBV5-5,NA,CASSQNAGPRETQYF
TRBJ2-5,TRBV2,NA,CASTAEAGGSDQYF
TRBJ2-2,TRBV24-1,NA,CATSTTDPGHYTGELFF
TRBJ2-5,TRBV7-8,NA,CASSLTPRETQYF
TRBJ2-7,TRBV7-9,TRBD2,CASSLGLSGRAHEQYF
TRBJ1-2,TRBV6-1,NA,CASCAAGGVIYGYTF
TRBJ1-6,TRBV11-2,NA,CASSLLSPLHF
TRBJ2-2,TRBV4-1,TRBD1,CASRGQGGTGELFF
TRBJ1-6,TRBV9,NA,CASSVESNSPLHF
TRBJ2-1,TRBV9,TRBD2,CASSLGSTSGYNEQFF
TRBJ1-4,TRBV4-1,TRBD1,CASSQAPTGGGEKLFF
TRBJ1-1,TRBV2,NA,CASIREGDTEAFF
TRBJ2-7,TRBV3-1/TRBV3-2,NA,CASSQKGVSYEQYF
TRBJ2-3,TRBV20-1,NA,CSARQGYTQYF
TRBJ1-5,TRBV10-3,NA,CALERTYSNQPQHF
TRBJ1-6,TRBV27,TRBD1,CASSGTGLISPLHF
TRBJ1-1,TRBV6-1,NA,CASSEGRGLNTEAFF